These T cell receptor beta chains were read from a single sample in a study of blood T cell repertoires in COVID-19. Assay: immunoSEQ multiplex PCR; the TCRdb copy retains only in-frame clones and omits some. The data contain about 330,000 clones, roughly nine tenths of them singletons. Source material: PBMCs or T cells enriched from blood (not recorded which). The origin of the receptors is a woman in her twenties or thirties who had recovered from COVID-19. The CDR3 runs from the conserved cysteine through the conserved F or W. Some rows have no size entry. The others give once, few or many, or a class for an expanded clone.

j_call v_call clone_size cdr3_aa
TRBJ2-2 TRBV9 - CASSVAGGGGELFF
TRBJ1-1 TRBV19 - CASSLTGGTEAFF
TRBJ1-1 TRBV6-5 - CASSLDRWIEAFF
TRBJ1-3 TRBV6-1 - CASSERQGLLGNTIYF
TRBJ1-4 TRBV2 - CASKRPGQGNEKLFF
TRBJ1-6 TRBV5-6 - CASSYGNSPLHF
TRBJ2-7 TRBV30 once CAWRGAYEQYF
TRBJ1-1 TRBV20-1 - CSASNSNTEAFF
TRBJ1-1 TRBV4-1 - CASSQAGQGNTEAFF
TRBJ1-1 TRBV7-6 - CASSTGQITEAFF
TRBJ1-1 TRBV6-5 - CASGRQGGSEAFF
TRBJ1-4 TRBV12-3/TRBV12-4 - CASSFLTGEKLFF
TRBJ1-4 TRBV5-1 once CASSLYGTGRVNEKLFF
TRBJ1-1 TRBV2 - CASRDRGGGTEAFF
TRBJ1-2 TRBV7-2 - CASSPGGGTNGYTF
TRBJ1-3 TRBV7-9 once CASSLVGGHSGNTIYF
TRBJ1-1 TRBV6-1 - CASSEYGTWEHEAFF
TRBJ1-1 TRBV3-1/TRBV3-2 - CASSLGGGTEAFF
TRBJ2-5 TRBV25-1 once CASGGQGRQTQYF
TRBJ2-4 TRBV7-2 once CASSSPGQGQNIQYF
TRBJ1-4 TRBV5-4 - CASSFRTGGANEKLFF
TRBJ2-7 TRBV15 - CATSRVTGVYEQYF
TRBJ1-5 TRBV4-2 - CASSQDFGQPQHF
TRBJ2-2 TRBV3-1/TRBV3-2 few CASSQARGGELFF
TRBJ2-1 TRBV12-3/TRBV12-4 once CASSLNSDSEQFF
TRBJ1-4 TRBV27 - CASSWGPPGEKLFF
TRBJ1-4 TRBV18 - CASSPPGQRNEKLFF
TRBJ2-7 TRBV10-3 - CAISLAGGTYEQYF
TRBJ2-2 TRBV30 - CACGTGLTGELFF
TRBJ1-1 TRBV6-5 - CASSYGLGVENTEAFF
TRBJ2-2 TRBV19 - CAISRVAGELFF
TRBJ1-1 TRBV5-1 few CASSLEGTGNTEAFF
TRBJ1-2 TRBV30 - CAWSARVLMGYTF
TRBJ1-2 TRBV30 - CARQPAGFSLPYGYTF
TRBJ2-7 TRBV11-2 - CASSLIRVDRSHEQYF
TRBJ2-1 TRBV9 - CASSVVTSGKNEQFF
TRBJ1-2 TRBV7-3 - CASSPDRRVGGYTF
TRBJ2-1 TRBV6-5 - CASSYGTGVENEQFF
TRBJ1-2 TRBV5-1 few CASSLAGQGYYGYTF
TRBJ1-6 TRBV19 - CASSATGGSYNSPLHF